The 18 T cell receptor beta chains reported below all come from one sample, sequenced in a study of blood T cell repertoires in COVID-19. Here immunoSEQ multiplex PCR was the method, and the copy in TCRdb shows in-frame clones only, minus some. The sample contains about 300,000 clones, approximately 90% of which appear only once. The specimen sequenced was peripheral blood. The receptors derive from a woman aged 25 to 45 who had recovered from COVID-19.

This chain uses TRBV12-3 or TRBV12-4 with TRBJ2-1, with a possible D match to TRBD1 (5 bases). The CDR3 is made up of 13 amino acids. Deletions cut 6 bases from V and 4 bases from J, with 10 bases between. CDR3 loop: CASSPTAYNEQFF. CDR3 DNA sequence: TGTGCCAGCAGCCCGACAGCTTACAATGAGCAGTTCTTC.

This sequence joins TRBV6-5 and TRBJ1-3; D gene ambiguous. V lost 8 bases, J lost 0 bases, and 11 bases lay in between. The CDR3 is 14 amino acids. Looked up from germline, CDR1 is MNHEY and CDR2 is SVGAGI. The CDR3 is CASDPTSSGNTIYF. The CDR3 DNA sequence: TGTGCCAGCGATCCCACTTCCTCTGGAAACACCATATATTTT.

The chain has TRBV5-5 and TRBJ2-5; possibly TRBD2 for D (6 bases). The CDR3 loop spans 13 amino acids. The germline V gene has CDR1 SGHKS and CDR2 YYEKEE (reference sequence). Trimming took 7 bases from V and 4 from J, leaving 14 bases between them. The CDR3 bases are TGTGCCAGCCTCCGGCGGGGTGGAGAGACCCAGTACTTC. This encodes CASLRRGGETQYF.

The genes are TRBV6-5 and TRBJ1-5; 7 bases map to TRBD1. Germline lookup yields CDR1 MNHEY and CDR2 SVGAGI. This CDR3 is built from 14 residues. V lost 2 bases, J lost 7 bases, and 5 bases stayed unmatched. The CDR3 protein is CASSYAGGRQPQHF. The CDR3 coding sequence is TGTGCCAGCAGTTACGCAGGGGGGAGACAGCCCCAGCATTTT.

The chain links TRBV19 to TRBJ2-3; TRBD1 matches 10 bases. The CDR3 has 20 amino acids. With 4 bases clipped from V and 3 bases from J, the junction kept 19 bases outside the gene matches. CDR1 is LNHDA and CDR2 is SQIVND in the germline V gene (reference sequence). The CDR3 region is CASSTRIRPTDRGQTDTQYF. The CDR3 coding sequence is TGTGCCAGTAGTACCAGAATCCGACCCACCGACAGGGGGCAAACAGATACGCAGTATTTT.

The chain combines TRBV27 with TRBJ1-3; possibly TRBD1 for D (6 bases). CDR3 length: 14 amino acids. Per the germline V gene, CDR1 is MNHEY and CDR2 is SMNVEV (reference sequence). Trimming shortened V by 6 bases and J by 4 bases, and 13 bases separated the two germline ends. CDR3 protein: CASRRTGKGNTIYF. The CDR3 DNA is TGTGCCAGCAGACGAACAGGGAAAGGAAACACCATATATTTT.

V gene TRBV19 combines with J gene TRBJ1-2, with a possible D match to TRBD1 (5 bases). The CDR3 spans 15 residues. Trimming took off 4 bases at V and 0 bases at J, with 12 bases between the two ends. CDR1 LNHDA and CDR2 SQIVND come from the germline V gene (reference sequence). In DNA, the CDR3 is TGTGCCAGTAGTACTAGCGGGGGTACTAACTATGGCTACACCTTC. Translated, it gives CASSTSGGTNYGYTF.

J is TRBJ1-1 and V is TRBV27; D not certain. Trimming left V 6 bases short and J 1 base short, with 9 bases between. Germline assignment: CDR1 MNHEY and CDR2 SMNVEV (reference sequence). There are 13 residues in the CDR3. The CDR3 DNA reads as TGTGCCAGCAGGAAGTTCGGGAACACTGAAGCTTTCTTT. The encoded protein is CASRKFGNTEAFF.

For this clone: One junction end does not reproduce the germline sequence, and a read error may be involved. This sample also contains other DNA sequences that code for the same CDR3. V is TRBV13 and J is TRBJ1-6, with 9 bases fitting TRBD1. The CDR3 totals 17 residues. Looked up from germline, CDR1 is PRHDT and CDR2 is FYEKMQ (reference sequence). CDR3 loop: CASSPWGQGSYNSPLHF. The CDR3 coding sequence is TGCGCCAGCAGCCCCTGGGGACAGGGTTCCTATAATTCACCCCTCCACTTT.

The rearrangement links TRBV3-1 (or the pseudogene TRBV3-2) to TRBJ2-2; 7 bases agree with TRBD1. The CDR3 is made up of 16 amino acids. After removal of 4 bases from V and 5 bases from J, the junction contained 10 bases not matched to a gene. Germline lookup yields CDR1 LGHDT and CDR2 YNNKEL (reference sequence). CDR3 DNA sequence: TGTGCCAGCAGCCCTCGACAGGGCGGATATACCGGGGAGCTGTTTTTT. The encoded protein is CASSPRQGGYTGELFF.

This chain links TRBV19 with TRBJ2-3, with 8 bases identical to TRBD2. V was clipped by 5 bases and J by 5 bases; unmatched bases: 6. CDR3 length: 14 amino acids. Germline CDR1 LNHDA, CDR2 SQIVND (reference sequence). CDR3 coding DNA: TGTGCCAGTAGTTCTAGCGGGCCTGGAGATACGCAGTATTTT. Its protein product is CASSSSGPGDTQYF.

This sequence joins TRBV9 and TRBJ2-1; 9 positions agree with TRBD2. Germline CDR1 reads SGDLS; CDR2 reads YYNGEE. CDR3 length equals 15 residues. Trimming cost V 0 bases and J 6 bases; bases outside gene matches: 4. The CDR3 DNA is TGTGCCAGCAGCGTAGGACTAGCGGCGACCAATGAGCAGTTCTTC. This encodes CASSVGLAATNEQFF.

V usage is TRBV28 and J usage is TRBJ2-7, with a weak D call TRBD1 (6 bases). Trimming took 4 bases from V and 9 from J, leaving 16 bases between them. The V gene's germline CDR1 is MDHEN and CDR2 SYDVKM. This CDR3 is built from 13 residues. CDR3 protein: CASSSPGQLMQYF. The CDR3 DNA reads TGTGCCAGCAGTTCACCGGGACAACTCATGCAGTACTTC.

V is TRBV25-1 and J is TRBJ1-4; D gene uncertain. The CDR3 runs 15 residues. Per germline, CDR1 MGHDK and CDR2 SYGVNS. The germline V and J ends were trimmed by 3 bases and 0 bases, with 8 bases remaining between them. The DNA of the CDR3 is TGTGCCAGCAGTGACCACACCGCAACTAATGAAAAACTGTTTTTT. The encoded protein is CASSDHTATNEKLFF. Full variable domain (missing parts from reference TRBV25-1 and TRBJ1-4): EADIYQTPRYLVIGTGKKITLECSQTMGHDKMYWYQQDPGMELHLIHYSYGVNSTEKGDLSSESTVSRIRTEHFPLTLESARPSHTSQYLCASSDHTATNEKLFFGSGTQLSVL.

The rearrangement uses TRBV5-8 and TRBJ2-3; possibly TRBD1 for D (6 bases). Germline CDR1 is SGHTS and CDR2 is YDEGEE. The CDR3 contains 13 residues. V gave up 7 bases and J gave up 4 bases, with 13 bases separating them. This CDR3 is CASPSPGADTQYF. The CDR3, as DNA: TGTGCCAGCCCCTCCCCAGGGGCAGATACGCAGTATTTT.

The V gene is TRBV4-2, the J gene TRBJ2-2; 7 bases match TRBD1. Trimming took 4 bases from V and 5 from J; bases not matched to a gene: 1. From germline, CDR1 is LGHNA and CDR2 YNFKEQ. The CDR3 loop spans 13 amino acids. Here the CDR3 reads CASSRTGTGELFF. CDR3 DNA sequence: TGTGCCAGCAGCCGGACAGGAACCGGGGAGCTGTTTTTT.

This chain joins TRBV5-1 and TRBJ1-2; 8 bases are shared with TRBD1. Per germline, CDR1 SGHRS and CDR2 YFSETQ. There are 14 residues in the CDR3. The V segment lost 0 bases and the J segment 2 bases; nucleotides outside the gene matches: 0. Here the CDR3 DNA reads TGCGCCAGCAGCTTGGGGGACAGGAACTATGGCTACACCTTC. The encoded protein is CASSLGDRNYGYTF.

The J gene is TRBJ2-1, the V gene TRBV11-1; no definite D call. The CDR3 covers 13 residues. CDR1 and CDR2 (germline): SGHAT, FQDESV (reference sequence). V lost 2 bases and J 4 bases, leaving 6 bases between the germline ends. In DNA, the CDR3 is TGTGCCAGCAGCTTACTATTGTACAATGAGCAGTTCTTC. Its translation: CASSLLLYNEQFF.